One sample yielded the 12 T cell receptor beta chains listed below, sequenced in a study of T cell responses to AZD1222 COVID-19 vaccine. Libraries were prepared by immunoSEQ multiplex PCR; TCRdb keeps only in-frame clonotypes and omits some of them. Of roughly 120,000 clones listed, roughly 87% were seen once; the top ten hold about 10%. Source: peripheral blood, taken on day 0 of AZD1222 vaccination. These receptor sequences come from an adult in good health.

The CDR3 here is CASSLDRRNEQYF. The CDR3 DNA reads as TGTGCCAGCAGCTTAGATAGGAGAAACGAGCAGTACTTC. The V call is TRBV7-6, the J call TRBJ2-7; D call uncertain. Germline lookup yields CDR1 SGHVS and CDR2 FNYEAQ. The CDR3 runs to 13 residues. Between the trimmed V and J ends, which lost 1 base and 5 bases, there was a span of 9 bases.

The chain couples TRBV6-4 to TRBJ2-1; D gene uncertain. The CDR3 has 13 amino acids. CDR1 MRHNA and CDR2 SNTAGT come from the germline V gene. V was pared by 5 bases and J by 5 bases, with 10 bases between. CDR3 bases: TGTGCCAGCAGTCTTCAACAGCACAATGAGCAGTTCTTC. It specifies CASSLQQHNEQFF.

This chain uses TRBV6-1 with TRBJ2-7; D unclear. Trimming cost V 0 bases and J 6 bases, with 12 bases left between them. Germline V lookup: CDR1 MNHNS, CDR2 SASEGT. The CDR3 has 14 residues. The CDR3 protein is CASSEALSPGEQYF. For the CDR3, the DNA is TGTGCCAGCAGTGAAGCGCTATCCCCCGGCGAGCAGTACTTC.

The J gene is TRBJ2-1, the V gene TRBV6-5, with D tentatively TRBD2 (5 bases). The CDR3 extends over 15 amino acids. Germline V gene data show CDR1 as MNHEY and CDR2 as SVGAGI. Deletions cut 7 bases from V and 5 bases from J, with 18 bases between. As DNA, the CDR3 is TGTGCCAGCACCAAAATCGGACTGCGTAACAATGAGCAGTTCTTC. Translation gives CASTKIGLRNNEQFF.

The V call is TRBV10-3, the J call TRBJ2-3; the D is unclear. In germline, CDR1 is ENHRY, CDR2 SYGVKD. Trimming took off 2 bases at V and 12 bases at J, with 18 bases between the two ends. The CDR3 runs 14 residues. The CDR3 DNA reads TGTGCCATCAGTGAGGGGGTCGGGCCCGGCGCCCAGTATTTT. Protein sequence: CAISEGVGPGAQYF.

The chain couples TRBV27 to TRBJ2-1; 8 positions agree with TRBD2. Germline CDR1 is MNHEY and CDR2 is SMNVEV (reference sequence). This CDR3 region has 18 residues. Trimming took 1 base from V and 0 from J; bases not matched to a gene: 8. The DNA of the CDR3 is TGTGCCAGCAGTTTATACGGGAGGGACGGCTCCTCCTACAATGAGCAGTTCTTC. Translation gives CASSLYGRDGSSYNEQFF.

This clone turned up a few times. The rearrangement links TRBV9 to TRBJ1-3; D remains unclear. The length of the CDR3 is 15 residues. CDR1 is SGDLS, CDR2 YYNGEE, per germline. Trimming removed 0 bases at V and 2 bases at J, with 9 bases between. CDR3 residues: CASSVGAEAGNTIYF. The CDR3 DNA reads TGTGCCAGCAGCGTAGGGGCGGAGGCTGGAAACACCATATATTTT.

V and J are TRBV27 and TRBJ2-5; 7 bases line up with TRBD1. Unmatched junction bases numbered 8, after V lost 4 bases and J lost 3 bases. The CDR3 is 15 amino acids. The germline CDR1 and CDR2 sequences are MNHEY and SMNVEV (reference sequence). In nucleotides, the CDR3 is TGTGCCAGCAGTTCCCGAAGGGGGCTGAAAGAGACCCAGTACTTC. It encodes CASSSRRGLKETQYF.

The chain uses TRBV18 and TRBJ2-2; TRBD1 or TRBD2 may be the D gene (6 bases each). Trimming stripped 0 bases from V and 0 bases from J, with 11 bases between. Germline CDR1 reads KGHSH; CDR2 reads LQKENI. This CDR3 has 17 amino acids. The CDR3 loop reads CASSPPGGYANTGELFF. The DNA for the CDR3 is TGTGCCAGCTCACCACCGGGGGGCTACGCGAACACCGGGGAGCTGTTTTTT.

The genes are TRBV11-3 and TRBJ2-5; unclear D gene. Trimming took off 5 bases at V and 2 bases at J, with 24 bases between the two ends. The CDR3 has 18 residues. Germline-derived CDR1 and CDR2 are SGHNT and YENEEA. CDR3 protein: CASSPRRGPHLSQETQYF. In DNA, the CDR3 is TGTGCCAGCAGCCCCAGGCGTGGTCCCCATCTTTCGCAAGAGACCCAGTACTTC.

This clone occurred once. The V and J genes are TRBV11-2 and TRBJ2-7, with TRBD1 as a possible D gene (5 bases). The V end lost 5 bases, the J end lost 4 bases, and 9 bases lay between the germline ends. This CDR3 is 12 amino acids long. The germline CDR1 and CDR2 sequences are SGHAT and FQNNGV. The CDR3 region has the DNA TGTGCCAGCAGCCCAAACAGGTACGAGCAGTACTTC. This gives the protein CASSPNRYEQYF.

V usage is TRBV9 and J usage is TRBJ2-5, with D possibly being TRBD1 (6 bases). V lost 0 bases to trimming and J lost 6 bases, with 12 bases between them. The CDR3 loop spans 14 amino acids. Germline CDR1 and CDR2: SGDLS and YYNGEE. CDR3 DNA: TGTGCCAGCAGCGTAGATGGGGGCTACAAGACCCAGTACTTC. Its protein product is CASSVDGGYKTQYF.